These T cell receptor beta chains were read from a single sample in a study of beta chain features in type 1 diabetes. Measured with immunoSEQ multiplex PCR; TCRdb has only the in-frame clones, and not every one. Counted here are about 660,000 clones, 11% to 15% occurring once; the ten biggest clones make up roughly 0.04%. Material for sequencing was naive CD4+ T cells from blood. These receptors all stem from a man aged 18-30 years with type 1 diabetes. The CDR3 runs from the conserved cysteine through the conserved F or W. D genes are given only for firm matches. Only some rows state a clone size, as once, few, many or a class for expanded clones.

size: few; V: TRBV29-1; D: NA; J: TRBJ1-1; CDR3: CSVEYDRFRTEAFF; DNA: TGCAGCGTTGAATATGACCGTTTCCGGACTGAAGCTTTCTTT
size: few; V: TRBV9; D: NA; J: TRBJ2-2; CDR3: CASSVGGGELFF; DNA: TGTGCCAGCAGCGTAGGTGGCGGGGAGCTGTTTTTT
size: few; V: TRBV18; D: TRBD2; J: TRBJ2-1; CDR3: CASSLQSGSIDEQFF; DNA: TGTGCCAGCTCACTTCAGAGCGGGAGTATCGATGAGCAGTTCTTC
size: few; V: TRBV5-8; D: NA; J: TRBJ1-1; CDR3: CASSLGTANTEAFF; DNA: TGTGCCAGCAGCCTGGGGACGGCGAACACTGAAGCTTTCTTT
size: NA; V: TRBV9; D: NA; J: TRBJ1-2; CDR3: CASSVADSNRGYTF; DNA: TGTGCCAGCAGCGTAGCCGACAGCAATCGAGGCTACACCTTC
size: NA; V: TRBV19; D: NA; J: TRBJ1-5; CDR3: CASSPGHSRNQPQHF; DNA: TGTGCCAGTTCTCCGGGACACTCTCGGAATCAGCCCCAGCATTTT
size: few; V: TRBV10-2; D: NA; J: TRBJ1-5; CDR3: CASSEERTEMNQPQHF; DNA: TGCGCCAGCAGTGAAGAAAGGACGGAAATGAATCAGCCCCAGCATTTT
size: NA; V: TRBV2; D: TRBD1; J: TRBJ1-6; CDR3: CASTQGADSPLHF; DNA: TGTGCCAGCACTCAGGGGGCCGATTCACCCCTCCACTTT
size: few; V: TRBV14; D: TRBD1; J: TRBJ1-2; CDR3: CASSFDRGVGYGYTF; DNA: TGTGCCAGCAGCTTCGACAGGGGGGTCGGTTATGGCTACACCTTC
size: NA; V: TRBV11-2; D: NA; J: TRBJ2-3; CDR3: CASSLRTDTQYF; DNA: TGTGCCAGCAGCCTCCGCACAGATACGCAGTATTTT
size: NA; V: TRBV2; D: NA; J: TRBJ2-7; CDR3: CASRSQGTTYEQYF; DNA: TGTGCCAGCAGATCACAGGGGACTACCTACGAGCAGTACTTC
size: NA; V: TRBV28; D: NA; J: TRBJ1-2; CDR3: CASSLTIYGYTF; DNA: TGTGCCAGCAGCCTGACAATCTATGGCTACACCTTC
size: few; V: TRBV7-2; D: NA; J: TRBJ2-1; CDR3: CASSSSSASSYNEQFF; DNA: TGTGCCAGCAGCTCATCTAGCGCAAGCTCCTACAATGAGCAGTTCTTC
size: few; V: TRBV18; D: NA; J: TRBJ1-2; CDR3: CASSPDPGNGYTF; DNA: TGTGCCAGCTCACCTGATCCAGGGAATGGCTACACCTTC
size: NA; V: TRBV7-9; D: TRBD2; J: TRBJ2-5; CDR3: CASSFASGFQETQYF; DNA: TGTGCCAGCAGCTTCGCTAGCGGGTTCCAAGAGACCCAGTACTTC
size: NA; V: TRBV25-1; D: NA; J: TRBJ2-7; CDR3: CASSAQGSRYEQYF; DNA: TGTGCCAGCAGTGCCCAGGGGTCCAGGTACGAGCAGTACTTC
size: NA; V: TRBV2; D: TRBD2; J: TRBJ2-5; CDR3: CASSQGLAGGPDKTQYF; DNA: TGTGCCAGCAGTCAGGGACTAGCGGGAGGGCCGGACAAGACCCAGTACTTC
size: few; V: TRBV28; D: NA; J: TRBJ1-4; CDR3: CASSWLSTNEKLFF; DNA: TGTGCCAGCAGTTGGCTGTCAACTAATGAAAAACTGTTTTTT
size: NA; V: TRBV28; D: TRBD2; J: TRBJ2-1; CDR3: CASSLDLAGPYNEQFF; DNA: TGTGCCAGCAGTTTAGATCTAGCGGGGCCCTACAATGAGCAGTTCTTC
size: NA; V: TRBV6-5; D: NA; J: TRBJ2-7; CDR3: CASRTWGGPGEQYF; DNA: TGTGCCAGCCGGACCTGGGGTGGGCCGGGGGAGCAGTACTTC
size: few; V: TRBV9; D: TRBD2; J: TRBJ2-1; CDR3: CASSGGLAGEVEQFF; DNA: TGTGCCAGCAGCGGGGGACTAGCGGGAGAAGTTGAGCAGTTCTTC
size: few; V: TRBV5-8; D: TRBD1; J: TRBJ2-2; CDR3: CASSLRTGANTGELFF; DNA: TGTGCCAGCAGCCTAAGGACAGGGGCGAACACCGGGGAGCTGTTTTTT
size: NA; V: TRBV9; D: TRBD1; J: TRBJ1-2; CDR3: CASSQGQAFALYGYTF; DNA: TGTGCCAGCAGCCAGGGACAGGCTTTCGCCCTCTATGGCTACACCTTC
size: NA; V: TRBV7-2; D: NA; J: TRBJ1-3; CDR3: CASSLAGTLGANTIYF; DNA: TGTGCCAGCAGCTTAGCGGGGACACTTGGTGCAAACACCATATATTTT
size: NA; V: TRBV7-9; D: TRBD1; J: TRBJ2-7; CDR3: CASSSGTGISYEQYF; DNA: TGTGCCAGCAGTTCCGGGACAGGGATTTCCTACGAGCAGTACTTC
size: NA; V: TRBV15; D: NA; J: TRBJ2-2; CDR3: CATSRGDQYTGELFF; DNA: TGTGCCACCAGCAGAGGGGACCAATACACCGGGGAGCTGTTTTTT
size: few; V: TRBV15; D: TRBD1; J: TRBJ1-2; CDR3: CATSKGQGDGYTF; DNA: TGTGCCACCAGCAAAGGCCAGGGGGATGGCTACACCTTC
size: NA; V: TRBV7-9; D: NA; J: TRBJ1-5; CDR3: CASSLVEAGPRGGQPQHF; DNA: TGTGCCAGCAGCTTAGTAGAGGCCGGGCCACGAGGGGGGCAGCCCCAGCATTTT
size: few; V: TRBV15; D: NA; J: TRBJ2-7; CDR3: CATSRESGYEQYF; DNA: TGTGCCACCAGCAGAGAGAGCGGGTACGAGCAGTACTTC
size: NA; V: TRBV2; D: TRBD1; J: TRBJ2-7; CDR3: CASEPLGQGGSYEQYF; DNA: TGTGCCAGCGAGCCGCTTGGACAGGGTGGGTCCTACGAGCAGTACTTC
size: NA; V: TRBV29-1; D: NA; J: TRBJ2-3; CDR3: CSARTQGDTQYF; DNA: TGCAGCGCCCGGACTCAGGGGGATACGCAGTATTTT
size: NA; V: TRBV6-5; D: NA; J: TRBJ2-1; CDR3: CASSYSGLPVVYEQFF; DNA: TGTGCCAGCAGTTACTCAGGACTCCCAGTCGTATATGAGCAGTTCTTC
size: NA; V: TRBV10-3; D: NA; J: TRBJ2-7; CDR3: CASVEGLAIPYEQYF; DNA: TGTGCCAGCGTTGAAGGGCTAGCGATCCCCTACGAGCAGTACTTC
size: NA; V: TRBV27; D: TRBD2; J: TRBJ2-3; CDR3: CASSVIAGAFTDTQYF; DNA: TGTGCCAGCAGTGTTATAGCGGGGGCCTTCACAGATACGCAGTATTTT
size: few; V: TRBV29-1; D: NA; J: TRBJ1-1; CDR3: CSVTLNTEAFF; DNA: TGCAGCGTTACATTGAACACTGAAGCTTTCTTT
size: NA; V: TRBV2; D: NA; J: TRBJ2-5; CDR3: CASSYRQEPQETQYF; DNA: TGTGCCAGCAGTTACAGACAGGAACCCCAAGAGACCCAGTACTTC
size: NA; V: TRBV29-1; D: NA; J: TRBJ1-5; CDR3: CSVEQGNQPQHF; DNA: TGCAGCGTTGAACAGGGGAATCAGCCCCAGCATTTT
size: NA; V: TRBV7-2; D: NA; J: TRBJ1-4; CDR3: CASRLAANEKLFF; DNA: TGTGCCAGCAGGCTCGCAGCTAATGAAAAACTGTTTTTT
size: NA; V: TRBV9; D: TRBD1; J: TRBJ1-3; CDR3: CASSAYPTQGYTGNTIYF; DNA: TGTGCCAGCAGCGCTTACCCAACACAGGGGTATACTGGAAACACCATATATTTT
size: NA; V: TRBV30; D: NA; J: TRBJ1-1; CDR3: CAWNTVGLNTEAFF; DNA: TGTGCCTGGAACACAGTGGGACTTAACACTGAAGCTTTCTTT
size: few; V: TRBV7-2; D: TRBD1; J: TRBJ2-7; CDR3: CASSLETGVPYEQYF; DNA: TGTGCCAGCAGCTTAGAGACAGGGGTTCCCTACGAGCAGTACTTC
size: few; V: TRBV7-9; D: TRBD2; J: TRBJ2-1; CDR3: CASNPLAGVVNEQFF; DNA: TGTGCCAGCAACCCCCTAGCGGGAGTTGTGAATGAGCAGTTCTTC
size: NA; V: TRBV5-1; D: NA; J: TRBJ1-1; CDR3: CASSLGGGTNTEAFF; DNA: TGCGCCAGCAGCTTGGGTGGCGGGACGAACACTGAAGCTTTCTTT